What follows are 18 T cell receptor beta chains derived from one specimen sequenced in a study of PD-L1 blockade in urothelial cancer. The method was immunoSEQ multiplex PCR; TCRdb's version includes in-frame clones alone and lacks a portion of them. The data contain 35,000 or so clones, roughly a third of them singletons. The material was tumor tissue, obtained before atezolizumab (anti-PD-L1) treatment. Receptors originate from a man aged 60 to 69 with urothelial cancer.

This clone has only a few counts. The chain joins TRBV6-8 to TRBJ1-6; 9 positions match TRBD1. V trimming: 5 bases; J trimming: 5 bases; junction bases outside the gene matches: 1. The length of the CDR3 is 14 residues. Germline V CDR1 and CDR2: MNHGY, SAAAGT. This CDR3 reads CASSRDRDNSPLHF. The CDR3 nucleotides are TGTGCCAGCAGTAGGGACAGGGATAATTCACCCCTCCACTTT.

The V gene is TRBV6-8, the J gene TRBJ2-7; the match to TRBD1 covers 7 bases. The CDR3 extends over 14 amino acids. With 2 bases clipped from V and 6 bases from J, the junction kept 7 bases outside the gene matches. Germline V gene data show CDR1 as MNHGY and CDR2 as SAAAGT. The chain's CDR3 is CASSYMGQSGEQYF. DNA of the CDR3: TGTGCCAGCAGTTACATGGGACAGTCGGGCGAGCAGTACTTC.

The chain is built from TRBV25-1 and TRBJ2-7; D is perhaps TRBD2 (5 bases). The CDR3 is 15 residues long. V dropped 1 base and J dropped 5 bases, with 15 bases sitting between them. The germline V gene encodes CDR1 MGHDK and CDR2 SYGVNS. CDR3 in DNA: TGTGCCAGCAGTGAATCCCAGGCGGGTCGTCACGAGCAGTACTTC. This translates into CASSESQAGRHEQYF.

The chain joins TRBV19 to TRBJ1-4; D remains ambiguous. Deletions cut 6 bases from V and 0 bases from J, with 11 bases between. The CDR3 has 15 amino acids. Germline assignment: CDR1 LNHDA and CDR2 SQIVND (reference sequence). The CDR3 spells CASRRRGPTNEKLFF. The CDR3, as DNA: TGTGCCAGTAGGAGACGGGGTCCAACTAATGAAAAACTGTTTTTT.

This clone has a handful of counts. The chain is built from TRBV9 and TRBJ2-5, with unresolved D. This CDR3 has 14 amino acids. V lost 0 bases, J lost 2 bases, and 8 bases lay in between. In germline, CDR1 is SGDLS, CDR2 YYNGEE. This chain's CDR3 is CASSVGQVQETQYF. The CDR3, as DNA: TGTGCCAGCAGCGTAGGACAAGTGCAAGAGACCCAGTACTTC.

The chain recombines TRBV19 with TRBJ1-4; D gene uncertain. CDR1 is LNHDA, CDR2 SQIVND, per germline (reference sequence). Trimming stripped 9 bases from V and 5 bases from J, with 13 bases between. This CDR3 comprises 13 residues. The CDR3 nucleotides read TGTGCCAGGACGTTCTCCGAGAATGAAAAACTGTTTTTT. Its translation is CARTFSENEKLFF.

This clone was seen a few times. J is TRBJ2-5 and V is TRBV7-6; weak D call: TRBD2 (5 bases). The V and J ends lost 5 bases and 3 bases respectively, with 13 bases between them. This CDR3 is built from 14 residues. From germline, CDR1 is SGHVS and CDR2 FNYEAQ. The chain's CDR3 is CASSPPGGEETQYF. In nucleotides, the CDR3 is TGTGCCAGCAGCCCCCCAGGAGGTGAAGAGACCCAGTACTTC.

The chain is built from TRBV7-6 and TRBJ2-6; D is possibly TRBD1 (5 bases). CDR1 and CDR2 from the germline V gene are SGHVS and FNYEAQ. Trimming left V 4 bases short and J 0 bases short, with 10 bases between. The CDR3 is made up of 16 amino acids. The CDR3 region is CASSSLQDSGANVLTF. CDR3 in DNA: TGTGCCAGCAGCTCACTACAGGACTCTGGGGCCAACGTCCTGACTTTC.

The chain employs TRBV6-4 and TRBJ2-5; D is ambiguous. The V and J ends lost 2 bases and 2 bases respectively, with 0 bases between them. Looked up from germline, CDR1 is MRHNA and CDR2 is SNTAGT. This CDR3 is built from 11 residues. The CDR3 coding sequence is TGTGCCAGCAGTGACCAAGAGACCCAGTACTTC. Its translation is CASSDQETQYF.

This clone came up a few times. The CDR3 DNA is TGTGCCAGCTTAGGGGCGAGTTACGAGCAGTACTTC. Protein: CASLGASYEQYF. V gene TRBV6-8 combines with J gene TRBJ2-7; possibly TRBD1 for D (5 bases). V lost 8 bases and J lost 4, with 12 bases in between. The CDR3 runs 12 residues. Germline CDR1 MNHGY, CDR2 SAAAGT.

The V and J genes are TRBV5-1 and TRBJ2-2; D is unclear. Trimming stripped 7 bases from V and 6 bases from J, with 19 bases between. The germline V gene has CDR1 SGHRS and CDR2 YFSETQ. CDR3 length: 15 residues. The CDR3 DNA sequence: TGCGCCAGCGGGCTTGTGAGAGCTTCGGCCGGGGAGCTGTTTTTT. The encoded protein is CASGLVRASAGELFF.

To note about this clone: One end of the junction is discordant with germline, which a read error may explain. CDR3 nucleotides: TGTGCCATCAGTGTTGGGGCGATCGGCTACACCTTC. Its translation: CAISVGAIGYTF. The J gene is TRBJ1-2, the V gene TRBV6-8; D perhaps matches TRBD1 (5 bases). Germline assignment: CDR1 MNHGY and CDR2 SAAAGT. The CDR3 totals 12 residues.

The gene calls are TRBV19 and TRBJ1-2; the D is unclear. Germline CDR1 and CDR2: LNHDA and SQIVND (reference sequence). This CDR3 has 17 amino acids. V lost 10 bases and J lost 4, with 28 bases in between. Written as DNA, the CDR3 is TGTGCCACCGATAGGCGGCCAGTTCCTCCTTACTGCTATGGCTACACCTTC. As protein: CATDRRPVPPYCYGYTF.

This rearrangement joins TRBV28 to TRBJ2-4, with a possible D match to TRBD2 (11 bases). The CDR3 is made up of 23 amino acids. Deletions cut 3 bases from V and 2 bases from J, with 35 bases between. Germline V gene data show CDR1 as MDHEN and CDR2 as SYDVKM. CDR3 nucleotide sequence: TGTGCCAGCAGTTTCATGGGACAGGGGACATACATTACTAGCGGGAGAACCAAAAACATTCAGTACTTC. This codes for CASSFMGQGTYITSGRTKNIQYF.

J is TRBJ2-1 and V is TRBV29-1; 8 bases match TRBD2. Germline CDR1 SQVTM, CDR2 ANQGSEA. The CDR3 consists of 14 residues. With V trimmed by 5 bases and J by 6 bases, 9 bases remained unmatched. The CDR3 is CSVYQAGESNEQFF. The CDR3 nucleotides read TGCAGCGTTTACCAAGCGGGAGAGAGCAATGAGCAGTTCTTC.

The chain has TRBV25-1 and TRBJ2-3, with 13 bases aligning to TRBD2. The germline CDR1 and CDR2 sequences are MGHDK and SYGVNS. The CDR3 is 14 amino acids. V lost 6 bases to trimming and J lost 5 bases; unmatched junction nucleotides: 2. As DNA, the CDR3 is TGTGCCAGCAGCGGACTAGCGGGAGAAGATACGCAGTATTTT. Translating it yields CASSGLAGEDTQYF.

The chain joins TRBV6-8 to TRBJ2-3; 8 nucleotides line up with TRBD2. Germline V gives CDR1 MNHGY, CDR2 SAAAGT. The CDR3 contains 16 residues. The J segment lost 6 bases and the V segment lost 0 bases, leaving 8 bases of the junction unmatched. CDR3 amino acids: CASSYSIGAGVDTQYF. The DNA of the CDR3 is TGTGCCAGCAGTTACTCGATTGGAGCGGGAGTTGATACGCAGTATTTT.

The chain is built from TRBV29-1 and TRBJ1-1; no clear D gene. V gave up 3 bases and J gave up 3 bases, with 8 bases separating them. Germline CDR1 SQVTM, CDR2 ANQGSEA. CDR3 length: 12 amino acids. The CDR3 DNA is TGCAGCGTTGACCCCAACTACACTGAAGCTTTCTTT. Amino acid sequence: CSVDPNYTEAFF.